The clone carrying this T cell receptor beta chain occurred a few times. Its antigen remains unidentified. The sample originates from a study of identical twins. General observations from the study: Analyses of zero insertions could, in part, be confounded by invariant MAIT and iNKT cells.

CDR1 and CDR2 (germline): MNHEY, SMNVEV (reference sequence). CDR3 length: 11 amino acids. The V and J ends lost 6 bases and 8 bases respectively, with 8 bases between them. Unique molecular identifiers were present on the cDNA, and a universal primer site came from template switching. MiXCR was run by TCRdb on the 5' RACE reads, yielding one entry per CDR3 protein. The profile shows 600,000 to 800,000 distinct CDR3 sequences, around 20% of them singletons. These same data were also listed under a study on T cells expressing NK-cell markers. That report notes: One of eight sequenced donors was HCMV-seronegative; the other seven were seropositive.

The V call is TRBV27, the J call TRBJ2-1; D not certain. The TCR comes from a woman between 18 and 29 years old in good health. The sample was PBMCs. The CDR3 DNA sequence: TGTGCCAGCAGAAACGACTATGAGCAGTTCTTC. It is translated as CASRNDYEQFF.